This T cell receptor (beta chain) originates from a study of T cells after posttransplantation cyclophosphamide. The study's findings and limits: Later blood repertoires were often dominated by clones from the donor CD8+ memory compartment. Recipient CMV seropositivity and CMV reactivation strongly tracked TRB clonality. Blood and skin or GI T cell repertoires showed limited TRB overlap.

This clone came up many times. Its antigen is unidentified. Repertoires were generated with immunoSEQ multiplex PCR, while TCRdb's copy carries only in-frame clones and drops some. The data show 30,000 to 35,000 clones, with none appearing a single time. The clonotype originates from a woman in her 50s in good health and a related stem cell transplant donor. The sample taken for sequencing was PBMCs.

The CDR3 nucleotides are TGCGCCAGCAGCCAAGTGGGGACTAGCGGCTACAATGAGCAGTTCTTC. Encoded protein: CASSQVGTSGYNEQFF. The rearrangement uses TRBV4-1 and TRBJ2-1; TRBD2 matches 11 bases. The germline gives CDR1 MGHRA, CDR2 YSYEKL. Losses at the gene ends were 1 base for V and 3 bases for J; bases not matched to a gene: 2. CDR3 length: 16 residues.